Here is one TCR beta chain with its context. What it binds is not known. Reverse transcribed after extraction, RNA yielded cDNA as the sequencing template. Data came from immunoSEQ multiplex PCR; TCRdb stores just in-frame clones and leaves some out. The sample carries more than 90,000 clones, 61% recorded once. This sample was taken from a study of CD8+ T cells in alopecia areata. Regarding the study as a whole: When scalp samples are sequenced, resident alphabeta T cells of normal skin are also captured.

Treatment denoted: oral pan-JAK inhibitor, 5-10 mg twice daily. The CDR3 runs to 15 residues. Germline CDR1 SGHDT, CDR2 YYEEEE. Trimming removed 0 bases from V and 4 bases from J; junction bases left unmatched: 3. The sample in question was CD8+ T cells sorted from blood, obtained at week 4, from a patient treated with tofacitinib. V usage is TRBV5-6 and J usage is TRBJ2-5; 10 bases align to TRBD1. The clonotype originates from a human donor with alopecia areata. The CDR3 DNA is TGTGCCAGCAGCTTGGTGACAGGGGGCGCAGAGACCCAGTACTTC. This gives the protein CASSLVTGGAETQYF.